The clone carrying this T cell receptor beta chain is medium-sized in the sample. Its specificity is unknown. The germline gene is not matched at one end of the junction; a read error may be the cause. This sample is part of a study of PD-L1 blockade in urothelial cancer. Whole-study context: The median T cell count in blood samples was 141,255.

Regarding the study as a whole: In blood sampled pretreatment, TCR clonality below the median predicted better survival.

TCRdb's copy holds only in-frame clones and misses some; the assay was immunoSEQ multiplex PCR. The sample shows roughly 25,000 clones, roughly 84% of them seen only once. Noted time point: peripheral blood 6 weeks after treatment start. Per the germline V gene, CDR1 is LGHNA and CDR2 is YSLEER. This CDR3 comprises 13 residues. J is TRBJ1-5 and V is TRBV4-3; no clear D. The sample was PBMCs, taken around atezolizumab (anti-PD-L1) treatment. This receptor was taken from a man aged 70 or older with urothelial cancer. Here the CDR3 reads CASSLSQHQTQHF. CDR3 nucleotide sequence: TGCGCCAGCAGCCTATCACAACATCAGACCCAGCATTTT.